This T cell receptor beta chain was recovered during a study of PD-1 blockade in classical Hodgkin lymphoma. Study-wide context: The study gave patients nivolumab 3 mg/kg intravenously every 2 weeks.

Relapses following autologous stem cell transplantation were seen in all patients, with brentuximab vedotin exposure varying. The assay was immunoSEQ multiplex PCR, and TCRdb's table has in-frame clones only and misses some. The sample contains 57,000 or so clones, 88% of which appear only once. Looked up from germline, CDR1 is GTSNPN and CDR2 is SVGIG (reference sequence). CDR3 length: 15 amino acids. The V and J ends lost 4 bases and 0 bases respectively, with 13 bases between them. This clonotype was sampled from a human donor with classical Hodgkin lymphoma. The chain is built from TRBV30 and TRBJ1-3; weak D call: TRBD1 (6 bases). The sample here was peripheral blood mononuclear cells (PBMCs), taken at baseline. Here the CDR3 reads CAWNSGVYSGNTIYF. DNA of the CDR3: TGTGCCTGGAATTCAGGGGTCTACTCTGGAAACACCATATATTTT.